This T cell receptor beta chain appears in the sequencing data of a study of control samples from healthy donors and cancer patients. This CDR3 is built from 17 residues. Trimming took off 1 base at V and 2 bases at J, with 15 bases between the two ends. Per germline, CDR1 LNHNV and CDR2 YYDKDF (reference sequence). Using immunoSEQ multiplex PCR, the repertoire was profiled, and TCRdb retains in-frame clones only, with some absent. The sample has about 190,000 clones, roughly nine tenths seen once; the top ten hold around 1.9%. The chain links TRBV15 to TRBJ1-3; weak D call: TRBD1 (5 bases). This TCR was sampled from a man aged 25 to 40 in good health. The specimen sequenced was blood. The CDR3 protein is CATSRGPQAGTGNTIYF. DNA for the CDR3: TGTGCCACCAGCAGAGGCCCTCAAGCAGGGACTGGAAACACCATATATTTT.